Included here is one T cell receptor (beta chain) sequence, with context. Its antigen is unidentified. The data originate from a study of cytomegalovirus exposure and HLA in healthy donors. Study-wide findings and caveats: Reportedly, fewer N-insertions than the approximately 690-donor mean appeared in an Asian-associated ancestry cluster in a later analysis.

Primers included in the PCR were 60 Vbeta and 13 Jbeta primers. The protocol was immunoSEQ multiplex PCR, while the TCRdb copy is restricted to in-frame clones and leaves out a portion. Counted here are some 170,000 clones, 70% to 85% occurring once; the ten biggest clones make up roughly 4.2%. This receptor was taken from a man in his forties in good health and CMV-seronegative. The material sequenced was PBMCs.

CDR3 nucleotides: TGTGCCATCAGTGACCCTGGGGAGGGGACGGGTGTCCACTTT. Translated, it gives CAISDPGEGTGVHF. The gene calls are TRBV10-3 and TRBJ1-6, with a weak D call TRBD1 (5 bases). This CDR3 region has 14 residues. Germline V gene data show CDR1 as ENHRY and CDR2 as SYGVKD. The V gene lost 3 bases and the J gene lost 17 bases, with 20 bases spanning the gap.